This entry concerns a single T cell receptor (beta chain). Ophthalmopathy in the patients scored at least 3 on Clinical Activity Score and at least 4 on NOSPECS grade, lasting under 3 months. Fresh peripheral blood, less than 11 ml of it, supplied the PBMCs. Germline lookup yields CDR1 SEHNR and CDR2 FQNEAQ (reference sequence). The CDR3 length is 20 residues. V lost 4 bases to trimming and J lost 0 bases; unmatched junction nucleotides: 18. Researchers amplified the TCR beta CDR3 regions from RNA transcripts. Researchers ran a first-round RT-PCR on the TCR CDR3 using the HTBI primer set. TCRdb independently ran MiXCR on the multiplex PCR reads; one entry per CDR3 protein. The table includes about 640,000 distinct CDR3 sequences, around 20% detected once. The data are from a study of T cells in Graves' hyperthyroidism and ophthalmopathy.

The chain is built from TRBV7-9 and TRBJ2-1; 7 bases are shared with TRBD2. Material: blood. This TCR was recovered from a man younger than 40 with Graves' ophthalmopathy. The CDR3 region has the DNA TGTGCCAGCAGCTCAACCCCTGGGATGGGAGCGGGGCCCTCCTACAATGAGCAGTTCTTC. It specifies CASSSTPGMGAGPSYNEQFF.